This T cell receptor (beta chain) was recovered during a study of early T cells in non-severe SARS-CoV-2 infection. Overall study context: The sequenced material was bulk RNA from unsorted whole blood, and its chains were unpaired. Study-level findings and limits: Clonotype matching in VDJdb favored anti-spike CD8 responses and did not capture private and CD4 specificities.

Only a few counts were recorded for this clonotype. Its cognate antigen is unknown. Researchers attached unique molecular identifiers to individual cDNA molecules. From the 5' RACE reads, TCRdb called clonotypes with MiXCR, one entry per CDR3 protein. The sample records about 69,000 distinct CDR3 sequences, about 10% being singletons. The sample consisted of whole blood. The source is an adult who was a healthcare worker with PCR-confirmed SARS-CoV-2 infection or an uninfected control (not recorded which).

The CDR3 nucleotides read TGTGCCAGCAGTAAGGGCATCTATAATTCACCCCTCCACTTT. Translated: CASSKGIYNSPLHF. The chain carries TRBV12-3 or TRBV12-4 and TRBJ1-6; D is undetermined. The CDR3 contains 14 residues. Deletions cut 5 bases from V and 3 bases from J, with 8 bases between.